This TCR beta chain derives from a study of blood T cell repertoires in COVID-19. Study as a whole: The samples span acute and convalescent COVID-19 from the United States, Italy and Spain.

Germline CDR1 reads SGDLS; CDR2 reads YYNGEE. The V segment lost 1 base and the J segment 4 bases; nucleotides outside the gene matches: 8. This CDR3 region has 17 residues. As handled by the study authors: Nucleated cell counts were estimated from reference gene primer amplification. Clones were read by immunoSEQ multiplex PCR, and TCRdb kept only the in-frame ones, dropping some. The DNA gave D and trimming, while V, J and clone size come from that table. Of about 91,000 clones in the sample, 60% to 85% are singletons; the top ten hold approximately 9.3%. Sequenced input: peripheral blood. The J gene is TRBJ2-3, the V gene TRBV9, with 11 bases that match TRBD2. This TCR was recovered from a woman of 80 years or more with acute or convalescent COVID-19. DNA of the CDR3: TGTGCCAGCAGCGTATTTGGGCTAGCGGGGGGTTCAGATACGCAGTATTTT. Protein sequence: CASSVFGLAGGSDTQYF. The complete variable domain, with remaining parts taken from reference TRBV9 and TRBJ2-3, reads DSGVTQTPKHLITATGQRVTLRCSPRSGDLSVYWYQQSLDQGLQFLIQYYNGEERAKGNILERFSAQQFPDLHSELNLSSLELGDSALYFCASSVFGLAGGSDTQYFGPGTRLTVL.